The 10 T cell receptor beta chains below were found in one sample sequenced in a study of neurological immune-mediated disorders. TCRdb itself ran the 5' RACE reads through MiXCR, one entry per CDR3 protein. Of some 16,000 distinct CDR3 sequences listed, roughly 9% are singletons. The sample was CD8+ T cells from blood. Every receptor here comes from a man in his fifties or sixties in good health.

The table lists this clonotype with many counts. CDR3 sequence: CASSSSGGPYFSTGELFF. The DNA of the CDR3 is TGTGCCAGCAGCTCTTCGGGAGGGCCTTATTTTAGCACCGGGGAGCTGTTTTTT. This chain joins TRBV7-3 and TRBJ2-2; 8 positions agree with TRBD2. The CDR3 is made up of 18 amino acids. The germline CDR1 and CDR2 sequences are SGHTA and FQGTGA. V gave up 4 bases and J gave up 4 bases; unmatched junction bases: 14.

The CDR3 DNA follows: TGCAGTGCTAGGGACAGCACCTACGAGCAGTACTTC. Protein product: CSARDSTYEQYF. The rearrangement uses TRBV20-1 and TRBJ2-7; tentatively, D is TRBD1 (6 bases). Per the germline V gene, CDR1 is DFQATT and CDR2 is SNEGSKA (reference sequence). V was cut by 3 bases and J by 2 bases, with 8 bases left in between. This CDR3 spans 12 amino acids.

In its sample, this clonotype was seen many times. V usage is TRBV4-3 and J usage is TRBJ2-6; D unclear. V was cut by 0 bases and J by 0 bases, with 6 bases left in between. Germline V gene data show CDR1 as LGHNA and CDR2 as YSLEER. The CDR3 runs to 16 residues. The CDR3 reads CASSQDTASGANVLTF. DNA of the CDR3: TGCGCCAGCAGCCAAGATACGGCCTCTGGGGCCAACGTCCTGACTTTC.

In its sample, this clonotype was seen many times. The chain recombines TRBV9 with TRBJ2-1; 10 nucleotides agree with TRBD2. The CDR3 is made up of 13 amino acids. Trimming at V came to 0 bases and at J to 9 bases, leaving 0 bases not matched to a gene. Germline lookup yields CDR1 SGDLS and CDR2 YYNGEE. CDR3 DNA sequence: TGTGCCAGCAGCGTAGGGACTAGCGGTGAGCAGTTCTTC. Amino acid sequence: CASSVGTSGEQFF.

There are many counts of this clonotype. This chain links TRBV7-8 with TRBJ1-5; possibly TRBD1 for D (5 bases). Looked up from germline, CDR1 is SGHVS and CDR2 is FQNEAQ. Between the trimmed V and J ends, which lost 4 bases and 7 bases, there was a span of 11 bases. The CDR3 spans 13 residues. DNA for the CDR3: TGTGCCAGCAGCTCCCCAGGGCTGCAGCCCCAGCATTTT. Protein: CASSSPGLQPQHF.

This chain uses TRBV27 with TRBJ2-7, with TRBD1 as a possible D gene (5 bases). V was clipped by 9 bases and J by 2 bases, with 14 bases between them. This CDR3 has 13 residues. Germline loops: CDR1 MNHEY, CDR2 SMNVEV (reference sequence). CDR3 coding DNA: TGTGCCAGTGGGGCGGCCGCGACCTACGAGCAGTACTTC. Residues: CASGAAATYEQYF.

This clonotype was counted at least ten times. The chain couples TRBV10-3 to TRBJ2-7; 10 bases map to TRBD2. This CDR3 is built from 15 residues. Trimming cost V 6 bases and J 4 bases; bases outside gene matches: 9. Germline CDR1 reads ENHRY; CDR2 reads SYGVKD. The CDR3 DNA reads TGTGCCATCAGCCGCGCGTCTAGCGGGAGTTACGAGCAGTACTTC. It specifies CAISRASSGSYEQYF.

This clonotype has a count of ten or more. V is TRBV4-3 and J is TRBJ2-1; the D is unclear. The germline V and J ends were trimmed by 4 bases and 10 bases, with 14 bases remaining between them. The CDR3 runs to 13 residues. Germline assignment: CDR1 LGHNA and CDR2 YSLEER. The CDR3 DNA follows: TGCGCCAGCAGCCCCCAACCATTCGGGGAGCAGTTCTTC. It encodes CASSPQPFGEQFF.

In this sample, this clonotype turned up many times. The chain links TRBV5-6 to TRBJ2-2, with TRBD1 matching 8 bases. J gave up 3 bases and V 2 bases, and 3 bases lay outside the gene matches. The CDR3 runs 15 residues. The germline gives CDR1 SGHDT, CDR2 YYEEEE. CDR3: CASSFGQGYTGELFF. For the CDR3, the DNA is TGTGCCAGCAGCTTCGGACAGGGCTACACCGGGGAGCTGTTTTTT.

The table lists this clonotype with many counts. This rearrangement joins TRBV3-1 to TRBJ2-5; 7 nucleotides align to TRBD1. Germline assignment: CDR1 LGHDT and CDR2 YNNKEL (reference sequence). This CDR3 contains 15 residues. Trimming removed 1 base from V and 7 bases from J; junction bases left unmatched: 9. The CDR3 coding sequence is TGTGCCAGCAGCCAAGGGTCGACAGGGCAGGGGACCCAGTACTTC. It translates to CASSQGSTGQGTQYF.